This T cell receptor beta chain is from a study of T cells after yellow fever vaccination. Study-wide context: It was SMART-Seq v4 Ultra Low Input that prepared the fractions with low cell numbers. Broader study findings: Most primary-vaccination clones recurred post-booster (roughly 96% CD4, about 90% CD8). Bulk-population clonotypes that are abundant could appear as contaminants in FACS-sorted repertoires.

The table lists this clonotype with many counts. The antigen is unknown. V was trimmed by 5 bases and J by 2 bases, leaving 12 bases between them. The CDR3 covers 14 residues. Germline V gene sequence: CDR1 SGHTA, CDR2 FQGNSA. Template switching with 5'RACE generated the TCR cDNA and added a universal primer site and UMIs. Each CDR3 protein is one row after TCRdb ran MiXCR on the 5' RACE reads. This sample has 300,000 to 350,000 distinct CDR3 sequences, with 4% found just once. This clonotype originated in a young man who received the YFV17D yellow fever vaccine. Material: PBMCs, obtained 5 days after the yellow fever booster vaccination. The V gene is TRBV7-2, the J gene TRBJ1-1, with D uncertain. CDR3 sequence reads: CASSPVRGNTEAFF. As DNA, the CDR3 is TGTGCCAGCAGCCCCGTCCGGGGTAACACTGAAGCTTTCTTT.